The clone carrying this T cell receptor (beta chain) was seen more than once but under ten times. Its antigen is not identified. Germline loops: CDR1 LNHDA, CDR2 SQIVND (reference sequence). V lost 4 bases to trimming and J lost 3 bases, with 16 bases between them. The length of the CDR3 is 16 residues. Method: immunoSEQ multiplex PCR; TCRdb's copy keeps in-frame clones and lacks some. This table has 43,000 or so clones, approximately 90% appearing once. This sample was taken from a study of cytomegalovirus exposure and HLA in healthy donors. General study findings and limits: Overall, 164 TCR beta chains were annotated as cytomegalovirus-associated. Whilst most TCR sequences proved rare, a subset of public TCRs occurred across many donors.

Separate from the roughly 700-subject first cohort, the roughly 110-subject validation cohort was the one that the donors belonged to. The material sequenced was PBMCs. The source of this sequence is a man aged 18 to 29 in good health and CMV-seronegative. The chain combines TRBV19 with TRBJ1-5; TRBD1 might be the D (6 bases). The DNA for the CDR3 is TGTGCCAGTAGTACTATCCGGACAGCTTTCAATCAGCCCCAGCATTTT. Amino acid sequence: CASSTIRTAFNQPQHF.